The source of this T cell receptor beta chain is a study of blood T cell repertoires in COVID-19 (dated by TCRdb to 2020 to 2021). At the level of the whole study: Collaborator samples came from the United States, Italy and Spain and covered acute and convalescent phases of COVID-19. Where available, HLA class I and class II types were taken from metadata supplied by the sample provider and were not determined by assay-based typing. The samples were drawn from two sources: the first 160 participants of the ongoing ImmuneRACE study, and 1,254 subjects contributed by 6 global collaborators. The prospective study material was composed of cDNA or gDNA derived from T cells, B-cell-depleted T cells, or PBMCs. The repertoires were released in a freely available public database meant as a resource for research on the immune response to SARS-CoV-2. A de-identified subject ID, COVID-19 status, age in years and sex were almost always included in the sample metadata. The dataset comprised deeply sampled blood TCRbeta repertoires from subjects exposed to, actively infected with, or recovered from COVID-19. Study-level results and caveats: Clinical and demographic metadata were provided uncurated, with the amount varying by source and participant.

V is cut by 0 bases and J by 0 bases, and the space between the germline ends is 7 bases. From cysteine to phenylalanine, the CDR3 is 15 amino acids long. Only CDR3 DNA remains: 45 bases, in frame from the first base. Sequences SGDLS (CDR1) and YYNGEE (CDR2) are obtained from the germline V gene. Note on this clone: Its antigen remains undetermined. No qualities accompany the bases; no much larger clone lies one base away.

Whole blood was collected in K2EDTA tubes by collaborating institutions according to the institutions' own protocols. For TCRbeta analysis, collaborators shipped samples in one of three forms: frozen whole blood, isolated PBMCs, or DNA extracted from either of those sample types. The immunoSEQ Assay, a bias-controlled multiplex PCR, was used to amplify TCRbeta CDR3 regions from genomic DNA. The study's processing was this. The number of nucleated cells in each sample was estimated from the amplification of reference gene primers within the assay. To quantify the absolute abundance of each unique TCRbeta CDR3 rearrangement, sequence reads were collapsed and filtered. For each sample, productive Simpson clonality was calculated as the square root of Simpson's diversity index over productive rearrangements. Held by TCRdb, this immuneACCESS table contains in-frame sequences only and omits some clones. Under half of the omission traces to an unresolved V gene where checked; the cause of the rest is unknown. V and J calls and clone size are copied from that table; D and trimming were computed from the DNA. Present in this sample are over 200,000 clones, approximately 78% of which were seen just once. About an eighth of the sample is taken by the ten largest.

The receptor chain draws on TRBV9 and TRBJ2-1, with the D segment identity uncertain. The sequence came from a woman between 40 and 50 years old with acute or convalescent COVID-19. The sequenced material came from peripheral blood. CDR3 loop: CASSVDASSYNEQFF. The nucleotide sequence reads TGTGCCAGCAGCGTAGACGCGAGCTCCTACAATGAGCAGTTCTTC.